The 13 T cell receptor beta chains below come from one sample, sequenced in a study of shared clonotypes between healthy human individuals (dated by TCRdb to the early 2020s). Receptor amplification or capture employed the immunoSEQ multiplex PCR assay. TCRdb provides this immuneACCESS table in a form limited to in-frame rearrangements. Some clones are lacking; in checked studies, under half of them reflect an unresolved V gene, and why the rest are absent is not known. The sample has roughly 2 million clones on record, 95% of them singletons. The ten most abundant clones make up 0.13% of the sample. The sequenced material came from naive CD4+ T cells sorted from blood. The cell subset or site label of this sample denotes: CD45RA+ positively selected. The origin of the receptors is a man between 18 and 29 years old in good health.

The chain is built from TRBV6-5 and TRBJ1-2, with 9 positions matching TRBD1. The CDR3 consists of 14 residues. Trimming removed 5 bases from V and 5 bases from J; junction bases left unmatched: 6. The germline CDR1 and CDR2 sequences are MNHEY and SVGAGI. The CDR3 here is CASSHGQGKYGYTF. The CDR3 DNA reads TGTGCCAGCAGTCACGGACAGGGGAAATATGGCTACACCTTC.

The chain uses TRBV7-9 and TRBJ2-7, with 7 bases fitting TRBD1. The length of the CDR3 is 13 residues. After removal of 6 bases from V and 6 bases from J, the junction contained 8 bases not matched to a gene. Looked up from germline, CDR1 is SEHNR and CDR2 is FQNEAQ (reference sequence). The CDR3 loop reads CASRSTGFVEQYF. The CDR3 DNA reads TGTGCCAGCAGATCGACAGGGTTTGTCGAGCAGTACTTC.

The chain employs TRBV19 and TRBJ1-2; the D gene is possibly TRBD1 (5 bases). V dropped 3 bases and J dropped 8 bases, with 16 bases sitting between them. The CDR3 has 14 amino acids. CDR1 and CDR2 (germline): LNHDA, SQIVND (reference sequence). The CDR3 sequence is CASSMWRGPGGYTF. The DNA for the CDR3 is TGTGCCAGTAGTATGTGGAGGGGTCCTGGAGGCTACACCTTC.

The chain is built from TRBV9 and TRBJ2-7, with D perhaps TRBD2 (5 bases). The CDR3 is 13 residues long. The V gene lost 0 bases and the J gene lost 6 bases, with 10 bases spanning the gap. Germline loops: CDR1 SGDLS, CDR2 YYNGEE. Here the CDR3 DNA reads TGTGCCAGCAGCGTAGAACCGGGGTCCGAGCAGTACTTC. This gives the protein CASSVEPGSEQYF.

The chain joins TRBV6-1 to TRBJ2-5, with 9 bases matching TRBD1. Germline CDR1 MNHNS, CDR2 SASEGT. V shed 7 bases and J 5 bases; nucleotides not matched to a gene: 8. The CDR3 spans 14 residues. CDR3: CASMTQGARETQYF. The DNA for the CDR3 is TGTGCCAGCATGACACAGGGGGCTAGGGAGACCCAGTACTTC.

V and J are TRBV14 and TRBJ1-2; 9 bases map to TRBD1. V dropped 1 base and J dropped 4; count of bases not matched to a gene: 4. The CDR3 consists of 15 residues. Germline V gene lookup returns CDR1 SGHDN and CDR2 FVKESK. Here the CDR3 reads CASSQVGTGIYGYTF. The CDR3 DNA sequence: TGTGCCAGCAGCCAAGTAGGGACAGGGATCTATGGCTACACCTTC.

The chain joins TRBV2 to TRBJ1-5; no reliable D call. The CDR3 extends over 14 amino acids. Germline V CDR1 and CDR2: SNHLY, FYNNEI. Trimming pared 11 bases from V and 1 base from J, leaving 15 bases between. CDR3 sequence reads: CAVSAEGSNQPQHF. CDR3 sequence (DNA): TGTGCCGTCTCGGCGGAGGGAAGCAATCAGCCCCAGCATTTT.

J is TRBJ2-7 and V is TRBV4-2, with D unresolved. V lost 1 base and J lost 0, with 10 bases in between. The CDR3 spans 15 residues. The germline V gene encodes CDR1 LGHNA and CDR2 YNFKEQ. CDR3 nucleotides: TGTGCCAGCAGCCAAGTCCCTGACCTCTCCTACGAGCAGTACTTC. It yields the protein CASSQVPDLSYEQYF.

The CDR3 nucleotides read TGTGCCAGCACCCAGACGGGACGTCAAGAGACCCAGTACTTC. As protein: CASTQTGRQETQYF. V and J are TRBV7-2 and TRBJ2-5, with D perhaps given as TRBD1 or TRBD2 (5 bases each). In germline, CDR1 is SGHTA, CDR2 FQGNSA. With 7 bases removed from V and 2 bases from J, the gap between germline ends came to 14 bases. The CDR3 is 14 residues long.

V is TRBV7-9 and J is TRBJ2-7; 9 positions match TRBD1. The CDR3 length is 17 residues. Trimming removed 0 bases from V and 4 bases from J; junction bases left unmatched: 10. Germline-derived CDR1 and CDR2 are SEHNR and FQNEAQ (reference sequence). As DNA, the CDR3 is TGTGCCAGCAGCTTAGCCTACCGGGACAGGGATATTTACGAGCAGTACTTC. Its translation: CASSLAYRDRDIYEQYF. The full variable domain, completed using reference TRBV7-9 and TRBJ2-7, is DTGVSQNPRHKITKRGQNVTFRCDPISEHNRLYWYRQTLGQGPEFLTYFQNEAQLEKSRLLSDRFSAERPKGSFSTLEIQRTEQGDSAMYLCASSLAYRDRDIYEQYFGPGTRLTVT.

This chain connects TRBV5-1 to TRBJ2-3; 10 bases align to TRBD1. This CDR3 comprises 15 residues. V lost 8 bases and J lost 5; bases outside the gene matches: 11. The germline V gene has CDR1 SGHRS and CDR2 YFSETQ. The CDR3 sequence: CARAGTGVFGDTQYF. CDR3 nucleotides: TGCGCCAGGGCGGGGACAGGGGTTTTTGGAGATACGCAGTATTTT.

Of note for this clone: Other DNA sequences of this sample code for an identical CDR3. This chain connects TRBV2 to TRBJ1-1; unclear D gene. Trimming left V 4 bases short and J 2 bases short, with 5 bases between. Germline CDR1 reads SNHLY; CDR2 reads FYNNEI. This CDR3 has 12 amino acids. The chain's CDR3 is CASSGRNTEAFF. CDR3 coding DNA: TGTGCCAGCAGTGGGCGTAACACTGAAGCTTTCTTT.

The chain recombines TRBV6-6 with TRBJ2-7; D is ambiguous. This CDR3 contains 15 residues. Germline assignment: CDR1 MNHNY and CDR2 SVGAGI (reference sequence). Trimming left V 6 bases short and J 1 base short, with 16 bases between. The CDR3 DNA reads as TGTGCCAGCAGACTACGACCTACGGAATCCTACGAGCAGTACTTC. This sequence encodes CASRLRPTESYEQYF.